The 20 T cell receptor beta chains presented below share a single source sample, sequenced in a study of siplizumab effects on memory and regulatory T cells. The repertoire was sequenced with immunoSEQ multiplex PCR; TCRdb's copy has only in-frame clones and lacks some. The repertoire holds about 100,000 clones, with less than 95% as singletons. Sequencing was performed on non-Treg CD4+ T cells sorted from blood. These receptors were taken from a human donor in good health.

V and J are TRBV29-1 and TRBJ2-6; 9 bases match TRBD1. The CDR3 contains 17 residues. V lost 4 bases to trimming and J lost 0 bases; unmatched junction nucleotides: 7. Germline V gene data show CDR1 as SQVTM and CDR2 as ANQGSEA. For the CDR3, the DNA is TGCAGCGTTGCCCTTACAGGGGGCGGCTCTGGGGCCAACGTCCTGACTTTC. Its translation is CSVALTGGGSGANVLTF.

The chain has TRBV7-2 and TRBJ2-7; 12 bases agree with TRBD2. CDR3 length equals 15 residues. Germline CDR1 SGHTA, CDR2 FQGNSA. V was pared by 5 bases and J by 5 bases, with 7 bases of the junction left unmatched. The DNA of the CDR3 is TGTGCCAGCAGCCAGAGACTAGCGGGAGCCCACGAGCAGTACTTC. Protein sequence: CASSQRLAGAHEQYF.

V is TRBV5-6 and J is TRBJ2-3; no definite D call. Per germline, CDR1 SGHDT and CDR2 YYEEEE. Trimming pared 0 bases from V and 0 bases from J, leaving 14 bases between. The CDR3 has 17 residues. In nucleotides, the CDR3 is TGTGCCAGCAGCTTGGTTATAACAGCACAGAGCACAGATACGCAGTATTTT. It specifies CASSLVITAQSTDTQYF.

V usage is TRBV5-1 and J usage is TRBJ2-3; TRBD2 aligns across 12 bases. The CDR3 spans 19 residues. Germline CDR1 SGHRS, CDR2 YFSETQ. J was trimmed by 0 bases and V by 5 bases; bases with no gene match: 13. The CDR3 bases are TGCGCCAGCAGGAGGGACAGGGAGACTAGCGGGAGTAGCACAGATACGCAGTATTTT. Protein product: CASRRDRETSGSSTDTQYF.

In DNA form, the CDR3 reads TGCAGCGTTGATGGATTGACAGGGGGCAAAGCTAACTATGGCTACACCTTC. Its translation is CSVDGLTGGKANYGYTF. The rearrangement uses TRBV29-1 and TRBJ1-2; 10 bases agree with TRBD1. From germline, CDR1 is SQVTM and CDR2 ANQGSEA. V shed 3 bases, J shed 0 bases, and the junction held 10 bases outside the gene matches. The CDR3 covers 17 residues.

The chain joins TRBV7-2 to TRBJ2-2, with D perhaps TRBD2 (6 bases). V was pared by 3 bases and J by 3 bases, with 17 bases between. Germline loops: CDR1 SGHTA, CDR2 FQGNSA. CDR3 length: 17 residues. CDR3 nucleotides: TGTGCCAGCAGCTTCGGGTCTCGACTAGTAGACACCGGGGAGCTGTTTTTT. This sequence encodes CASSFGSRLVDTGELFF.

This rearrangement joins TRBV6-1 to TRBJ2-3; either TRBD1 or TRBD2 may fit D (5 bases each). Germline CDR1 is MNHNS and CDR2 is SASEGT. The germline V and J ends were trimmed by 6 bases and 7 bases, with 17 bases remaining between them. The CDR3 covers 14 residues. The CDR3 loop reads CASRDPGSFYTQYF. The CDR3 DNA sequence: TGTGCCAGCAGGGACCCAGGGAGTTTTTATACGCAGTATTTT.

The chain recombines TRBV25-1 with TRBJ2-5; 14 nucleotides line up with TRBD2. This CDR3 is 15 amino acids long. The ends lost 5 bases at V and 4 bases at J; junction bases unmatched: 3. CDR1 and CDR2 from the germline V gene are MGHDK and SYGVNS. CDR3: CASSQGLAGGETQYF. The CDR3 region has the DNA TGTGCCAGCAGTCAAGGACTAGCGGGAGGAGAGACCCAGTACTTC.

This chain joins TRBV6-5 and TRBJ2-5; 7 bases map to TRBD1. The CDR3 totals 14 residues. V was pared by 2 bases and J by 7 bases, with 7 bases of the junction left unmatched. Germline assignment: CDR1 MNHEY and CDR2 SVGAGI. CDR3 in amino acids: CASSYNRGSGTQYF. For the CDR3, the DNA is TGTGCCAGCAGTTACAACAGGGGCTCCGGGACCCAGTACTTC.

This clone was detected once. The rearrangement links TRBV18 to TRBJ2-5; 11 nucleotides match TRBD2. Germline V gene data show CDR1 as KGHSH and CDR2 as LQKENI. The CDR3 contains 14 residues. With 6 bases clipped from V and 5 bases from J, the junction kept 5 bases outside the gene matches. The CDR3 DNA reads as TGTGCCAGCTCGGACCGGACTAGCGGGGAGACCCAGTACTTC. Translated: CASSDRTSGETQYF. Using reference TRBV18 and TRBJ2-5 for the parts outside the CDR3, the full variable domain is NAGVMQNPRHLVRRRGQEARLRCSPMKGHSHVYWYRQLPEEGLKFMVYLQKENIIDESGMPKERFSAEFPKEGPSILRIQQVVRGDSAAYFCASSDRTSGETQYFGPGTRLLVL.

V and J are TRBV10-1 and TRBJ2-3, with TRBD2 matching 8 bases. Germline CDR1 and CDR2: WNHNN and SYGVQD (reference sequence). The length of the CDR3 is 13 residues. Losses at the gene ends were 7 bases for V and 5 bases for J; bases not matched to a gene: 5. The CDR3 is CASMSSGRDTQYF. The CDR3 DNA sequence: TGCGCCAGCATGTCGAGCGGGAGAGATACGCAGTATTTT.

This chain connects TRBV7-6 to TRBJ2-1, with D perhaps matching TRBD2 (6 bases). The CDR3 is 16 residues long. The V gene's germline CDR1 is SGHVS and CDR2 FNYEAQ. Between the trimmed V and J ends, which lost 5 bases and 4 bases, there was a span of 18 bases. CDR3 in amino acids: CASSAEGRRSYNEQFF. The CDR3 DNA sequence: TGTGCCAGCAGCGCGGAGGGCAGGAGGTCGTACAATGAGCAGTTCTTC.

V and J are TRBV9 and TRBJ2-7; D unresolved. Trimming removed 2 bases from V and 5 bases from J, with 8 bases in between. This CDR3 region has 12 residues. Germline CDR1 reads SGDLS; CDR2 reads YYNGEE. The CDR3 DNA reads TGTGCCAGCAGCGTCGACCTCAACGAGCAGTACTTC. Amino acids: CASSVDLNEQYF.

The CDR3 sequence: CASSDRGFTNEKLFF. For the CDR3, the DNA is TGTGCCAGCTCAGACAGGGGTTTCACTAATGAAAAACTGTTTTTT. The chain has TRBV11-3 and TRBJ1-4; the match to TRBD1 covers 8 bases. Looked up from germline, CDR1 is SGHNT and CDR2 is YENEEA. Trimming removed 8 bases from V and 2 bases from J; junction bases left unmatched: 7. The CDR3 sequence is 15 residues long.

This clone showed up just once. The chain couples TRBV2 to TRBJ2-3; D call uncertain. The V and J ends lost 6 bases and 4 bases respectively, with 5 bases between them. Germline V gene data show CDR1 as SNHLY and CDR2 as FYNNEI. This CDR3 contains 11 residues. The CDR3 is CASSSADTQYF. CDR3 bases: TGTGCCAGCAGCAGTGCAGATACGCAGTATTTT. Filled out from reference TRBV2 and TRBJ2-3, the complete variable domain reads EPEVTQTPSHQVTQMGQEVILRCVPISNHLYFYWYRQILGQKVEFLVSFYNNEISEKSEIFDDQFSVERPDGSNFTLKIRSTKLEDSAMYFCASSSADTQYFGPGTRLTVL.

The chain is built from TRBV9 and TRBJ2-5, with D possibly called TRBD1 or TRBD2 (7 bases each). Trimming took off 0 bases at V and 2 bases at J, with 14 bases between the two ends. This CDR3 region has 16 residues. CDR1 and CDR2 (germline): SGDLS, YYNGEE. The CDR3 DNA sequence: TGTGCCAGCAGCGTAGGAGGGACAGCGGGACAAGAGACCCAGTACTTC. This codes for CASSVGGTAGQETQYF.

This chain connects TRBV28 to TRBJ2-7; either TRBD1 or TRBD2 may fit D (5 bases each). This CDR3 contains 15 residues. Germline loops: CDR1 MDHEN, CDR2 SYDVKM. V gave up 1 base and J gave up 1 base, with 11 bases separating them. As DNA, the CDR3 is TGTGCCAGCAGTTTATACCGGGACGGTTCCTACGAGCAGTACTTC. It translates to CASSLYRDGSYEQYF. The full variable domain, its missing parts supplied by reference TRBV28 and TRBJ2-7, is DVKVTQSSRYLVKRTGEKVFLECVQDMDHENMFWYRQDPGLGLRLIYFSYDVKMKEKGDIPEGYSVSREKKERFSLILESASTNQTSMYLCASSLYRDGSYEQYFGPGTRLTVT.

This clone was picked up one time. The chain combines TRBV5-1 with TRBJ1-1; the D is unclear. Germline-derived CDR1 and CDR2 are SGHRS and YFSETQ. This CDR3 region has 14 residues. Trimming removed 4 bases at V and 0 bases at J, with 10 bases between. CDR3 sequence (DNA): TGCGCCAGCAGCCCCGACGGGGTGAACACTGAAGCTTTCTTT. This gives the protein CASSPDGVNTEAFF.

The chain carries TRBV11-2 and TRBJ1-1; D unclear. CDR3 size: 13 residues. Trimming stripped 5 bases from V and 7 bases from J, with 14 bases between. CDR1 SGHAT and CDR2 FQNNGV come from the germline V gene. CDR3 protein: CASSVGPYDEAFF. The CDR3 nucleotides read TGTGCCAGCAGCGTCGGGCCCTACGATGAAGCTTTCTTT. Full variable domain (missing parts from reference TRBV11-2 and TRBJ1-1): EAGVAQSPRYKIIEKRQSVAFWCNPISGHATLYWYQQILGQGPKLLIQFQNNGVVDDSQLPKDRFSAERLKGVDSTLKIQPAKLEDSAVYLCASSVGPYDEAFFGQGTRLTVV.

The rearrangement joins TRBV5-1 to TRBJ1-2; unclear D gene. V was trimmed by 0 bases and J by 3 bases, leaving 6 bases between them. The CDR3 length is 13 residues. Germline-derived CDR1 and CDR2 are SGHRS and YFSETQ. As DNA, the CDR3 is TGCGCCAGCAGCTTGGCTTCCGACTATGGCTACACCTTC. Translating gives CASSLASDYGYTF.